This T cell receptor beta chain derives from a study of prognosis after radiotherapy for stage I lung cancer. This clonotype was seen ten or more times. The CDR3 length is 12 residues. V was cut by 3 bases and J by 9 bases, with 14 bases left in between. The germline V gene has CDR1 DFQATT and CDR2 SNEGSKA (reference sequence). Starting from genomic DNA, TCR beta CDR3 was amplified through two-round multiplex PCR. The first PCR round targeted every TRBV and TRBJ gene with specific primers. Each CDR3 protein gets one entry after TCRdb re-called the multiplex PCR reads with MiXCR. The repertoire holds some 24,000 distinct CDR3 sequences, with around 34% as singletons.

This receptor was obtained from a donor older than 45 with non-small cell lung cancer. The chain links TRBV20-1 to TRBJ1-1, with D hard to call. Source: PBMCs, taken before or after stereotactic body radiation therapy (not recorded which). CDR3 DNA: TGCAGTGCTAGGTGGAGTACTTCGCAAGCTTTCTTT. Translating it yields CSARWSTSQAFF.